The 8 T cell receptor beta chains given below trace back to one sample, sequenced in a study of T cells after yellow fever vaccination. TCRdb re-analysed the 5' RACE reads in MiXCR, keeping a single row per CDR3 protein. The sample has some 600,000 distinct CDR3 sequences; around 17% are singletons. The sample consisted of PBMCs, taken 5 to 6 days after the first yellow fever vaccination. Every receptor here comes from a man aged 18 to 29 who received the YFV17D yellow fever vaccine.

This sequence joins TRBV11-2 and TRBJ2-5, with a possible D match to TRBD2 (6 bases). CDR1 and CDR2 (germline): SGHAT, FQNNGV. V lost 1 base and J 7 bases, leaving 16 bases between the germline ends. This CDR3 has 15 residues. In DNA, the CDR3 is TGTGCCAGCAGCTTAGGGGGCGGACTGGGGGGGACCCAGTACTTC. It translates to CASSLGGGLGGTQYF. Drawing the rest from reference TRBV11-2 and TRBJ2-5, the complete variable domain is EAGVAQSPRYKIIEKRQSVAFWCNPISGHATLYWYQQILGQGPKLLIQFQNNGVVDDSQLPKDRFSAERLKGVDSTLKIQPAKLEDSAVYLCASSLGGGLGGTQYFGPGTRLLVL.

This clonotype was counted only a few times. The genes are TRBV5-4 and TRBJ2-1; 9 bases line up with TRBD2. Trimming cost V 1 base and J 8 bases; bases outside gene matches: 10. CDR3 length: 16 amino acids. The germline CDR1 and CDR2 sequences are SGHNT and YYREEE (reference sequence). The CDR3 DNA sequence: TGTGCCAGCAGCTTGAAGGTAGCGGGGGCCGAGGATGAGCAGTTCTTC. Its translation: CASSLKVAGAEDEQFF.

This clonotype was counted between two and nine times. CDR3 nucleotides: TGCAGTGCTAGGAGCGAACAGGCTGTTCAGCCCCAGCATTTT. It yields the protein CSARSEQAVQPQHF. The V call is TRBV20-1, the J call TRBJ1-5; D is perhaps TRBD1 (5 bases). The CDR3 sequence is 14 residues long. Germline CDR1 DFQATT, CDR2 SNEGSKA (reference sequence). Trimming pared 3 bases from V and 6 bases from J, leaving 15 bases between.

This clonotype was counted between two and nine times. This chain uses TRBV5-4 with TRBJ2-5, with D perhaps matching TRBD1 (6 bases). The CDR3 extends over 15 amino acids. V lost 2 bases, J lost 2 bases, and 13 bases lay in between. Per germline, CDR1 SGHNT and CDR2 YYREEE (reference sequence). The CDR3 reads CASSFRRTEQETQYF. CDR3 nucleotide sequence: TGTGCCAGCAGCTTCCGGAGGACAGAGCAAGAGACCCAGTACTTC.

This rearrangement joins TRBV20-1 to TRBJ2-7; 8 bases are a match to TRBD1. CDR3 length equals 13 residues. The J segment lost 4 bases and the V segment lost 5 bases, leaving 7 bases of the junction unmatched. Germline V gene lookup returns CDR1 DFQATT and CDR2 SNEGSKA (reference sequence). CDR3 sequence: CSAPGQGGYEQYV. The CDR3 DNA is TGCAGTGCTCCTGGACAGGGTGGATACGAGCAGTACGTC.

The rearrangement links TRBV20-1 to TRBJ2-3; the D gene could be TRBD1 or TRBD2 (6 bases each). Germline CDR1 DFQATT, CDR2 SNEGSKA (reference sequence). V shed 5 bases and J shed 2 bases, with 14 bases lying between them. The CDR3 covers 14 residues. The CDR3 sequence: CSASGADTTDTQYF. As DNA, the CDR3 is TGCAGTGCTTCGGGGGCGGATACCACAGATACGCAGTATTTT.

In nucleotides, the CDR3 is TGTGCCAGCAGCCCCCTGATGTTCCAAGAGACCCAGTACTTC. Protein sequence: CASSPLMFQETQYF. V usage is TRBV11-2 and J usage is TRBJ2-5; D is ambiguous. V dropped 5 bases and J dropped 1 base, with 11 bases sitting between them. The germline V gene has CDR1 SGHAT and CDR2 FQNNGV. This CDR3 is built from 14 residues.

V usage is TRBV6-1 and J usage is TRBJ2-1; 10 bases align to TRBD2. The CDR3 is 15 residues long. Germline lookup yields CDR1 MNHNS and CDR2 SASEGT. After removal of 4 bases from V and 2 bases from J, the junction contained 2 bases not matched to a gene. CDR3 sequence: CASSAAGGTYNEQFF. The DNA of the CDR3 is TGTGCCAGCAGTGCAGCGGGGGGGACCTACAATGAGCAGTTCTTC.